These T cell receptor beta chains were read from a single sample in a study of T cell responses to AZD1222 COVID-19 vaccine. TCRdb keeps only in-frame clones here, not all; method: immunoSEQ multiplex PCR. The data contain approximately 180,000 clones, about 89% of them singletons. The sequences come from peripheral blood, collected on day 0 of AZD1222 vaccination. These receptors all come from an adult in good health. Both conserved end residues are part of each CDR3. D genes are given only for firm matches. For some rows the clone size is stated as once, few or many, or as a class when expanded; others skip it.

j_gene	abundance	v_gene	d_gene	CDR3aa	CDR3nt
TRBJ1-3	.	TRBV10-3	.	CAIRGPPSSGNTIYF	TGTGCCATCAGAGGGCCGCCCAGCTCTGGAAACACCATATATTTT
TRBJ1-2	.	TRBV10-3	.	CAISESQGGYGYTF	TGTGCCATCAGTGAGTCCCAGGGAGGGTATGGCTACACCTTC
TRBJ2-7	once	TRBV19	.	CASSNSGTYEQYF	TGTGCCAGTAGTAATAGCGGAACCTACGAGCAGTACTTC
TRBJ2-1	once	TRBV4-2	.	CASSLTIGVSIYNEQFF	TGTGCCAGCAGCCTCACAATCGGGGTCTCCATCTACAATGAGCAGTTCTTC
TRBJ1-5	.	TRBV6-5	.	CASSPELRNQPQHF	TGTGCCAGCAGTCCCGAACTGAGGAATCAGCCCCAGCATTTT
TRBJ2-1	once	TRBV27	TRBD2	CASSPLAGGPHRSYNEQFF	TGTGCCAGCAGCCCACTAGCGGGGGGCCCTCACCGCTCCTACAATGAGCAGTTCTTC
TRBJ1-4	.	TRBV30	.	CAWNEGGPEKLFF	TGTGCCTGGAACGAGGGAGGGCCTGAAAAACTGTTTTTT
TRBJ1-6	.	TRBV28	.	CASSLPDSRNSPLHF	TGTGCCAGCAGCCTACCTGACAGCCGTAATTCACCCCTCCACTTT
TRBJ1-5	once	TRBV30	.	CAWSVQGYNQPQHF	TGTGCCTGGAGTGTACAGGGTTACAATCAGCCCCAGCATTTT
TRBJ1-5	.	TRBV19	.	CASKGTDSNQPQHF	TGTGCCAGTAAAGGTACGGATAGCAATCAGCCCCAGCATTTT
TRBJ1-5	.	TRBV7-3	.	CASSQPGALYSNQPQHF	TGTGCCAGCAGCCAACCAGGGGCCCTTTATAGCAATCAGCCCCAGCATTTT
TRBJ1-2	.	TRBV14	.	CASSIQESYGYTF	TGTGCCAGTTCCATACAGGAGAGCTATGGCTACACCTTC
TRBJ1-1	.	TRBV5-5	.	CASSLLMGRFLNTEAFF	TGTGCCAGCAGCCTGCTCATGGGCAGGTTCCTGAACACTGAAGCTTTCTTT
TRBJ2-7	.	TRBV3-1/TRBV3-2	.	CASSQGPGLTYEQYF	TGTGCCAGCAGCCAAGGGCCAGGCCTGACCTACGAGCAGTACTTC
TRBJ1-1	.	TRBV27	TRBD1	CASSSLGTGKTEAFF	TGTGCCAGCAGTTCCTTGGGGACAGGGAAAACTGAAGCTTTCTTT
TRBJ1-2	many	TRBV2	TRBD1	CASSPPGQNYGYTF	TGTGCCAGCAGTCCCCCGGGACAGAACTATGGCTACACCTTC
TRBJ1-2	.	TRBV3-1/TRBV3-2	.	CASSQEGTRILGYTF	TGTGCCAGCAGCCAAGAAGGGACGCGTATTCTTGGCTACACCTTC
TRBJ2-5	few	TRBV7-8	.	CASSLIGASGETQYF	TGTGCCAGCAGCTTGATTGGCGCCTCTGGGGAGACCCAGTACTTC
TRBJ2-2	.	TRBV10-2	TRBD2	CASNSGWTSGSADTGELFF	TGCGCCAGCAACTCAGGATGGACTAGCGGGAGTGCGGACACCGGGGAGCTGTTTTTT
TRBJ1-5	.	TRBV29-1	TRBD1	CSVATGESQPQHF	TGCAGCGTTGCGACAGGGGAGAGTCAGCCCCAGCATTTT
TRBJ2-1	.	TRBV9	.	CASGREGDGYNEQFF	TGTGCCAGCGGCCGAGAGGGAGATGGCTACAATGAGCAGTTCTTC
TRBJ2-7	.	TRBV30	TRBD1	CAWSALTGGYEQYF	TGTGCCTGGAGTGCCTTGACAGGGGGCTACGAGCAGTACTTC
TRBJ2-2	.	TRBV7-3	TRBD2	CASSLRAPGLAGGPTGELFF	TGTGCCAGCAGCTTAAGGGCCCCGGGACTAGCGGGGGGGCCGACCGGGGAGCTGTTTTTT
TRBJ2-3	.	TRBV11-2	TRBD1	CASSLRDRGFTDTQYF	TGTGCCAGCAGCTTAAGGGACAGGGGCTTCACAGATACGCAGTATTTT
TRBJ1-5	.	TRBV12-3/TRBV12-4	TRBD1	CASSPGQGNPRHF	TGTGCCAGCAGCCCGGGACAGGGAAACCCTCGGCATTTT
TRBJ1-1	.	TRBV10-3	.	CAISESTRGLEAFF	TGTGCCATCAGTGAGTCGACGAGGGGGTTAGAGGCTTTCTTT
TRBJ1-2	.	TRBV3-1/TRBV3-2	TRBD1	CASSRGQGDGYTF	TGTGCCAGCAGCCGGGGACAGGGAGATGGCTACACCTTC
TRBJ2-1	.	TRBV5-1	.	CASSLEVRSEQFF	TGCGCCAGCAGCTTGGAAGTACGGAGTGAGCAGTTCTTC
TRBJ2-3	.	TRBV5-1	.	CASSSSQPSTDTQYF	TGCGCCAGCAGCTCGAGCCAACCTAGCACAGATACGCAGTATTTT
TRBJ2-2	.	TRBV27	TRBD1	CASSLYRTGIPGELFF	TGTGCCAGCAGTTTATACAGGACAGGGATACCCGGGGAGCTGTTTTTT
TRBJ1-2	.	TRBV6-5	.	CASSTSRGTPYGYTF	TGTGCCAGCAGCACCAGCCGAGGGACACCCTATGGCTACACCTTC
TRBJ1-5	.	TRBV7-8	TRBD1	CASSPTGTIVSNQPQHF	TGTGCCAGCAGCCCGACAGGGACAATCGTTAGCAATCAGCCCCAGCATTTT
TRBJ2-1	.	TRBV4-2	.	CASSQGEPNEQFF	TGTGCCAGCAGCCAAGGGGAGCCCAATGAGCAGTTCTTC
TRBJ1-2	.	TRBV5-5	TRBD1	CASSRQGDSGYGYTF	TGTGCCAGCAGTAGACAGGGGGATTCGGGCTATGGCTACACCTTC
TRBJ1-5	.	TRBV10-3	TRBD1	CAISEGQGGNQPQHF	TGTGCCATCAGTGAGGGACAGGGAGGCAATCAGCCCCAGCATTTT
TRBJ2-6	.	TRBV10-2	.	CASSDVSGANVLTF	TGCGCCAGCAGTGATGTCTCTGGGGCCAACGTCCTGACTTTC
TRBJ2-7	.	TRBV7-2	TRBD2	CASSSGLAGGSYEQYF	TGTGCCAGCAGCTCCGGACTAGCGGGAGGTTCCTACGAGCAGTACTTC
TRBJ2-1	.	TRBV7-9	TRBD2	CASRRLAGPTNEQFF	TGTGCCAGCCGAAGACTAGCGGGACCCACCAATGAGCAGTTCTTC
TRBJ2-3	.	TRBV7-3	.	CASSRDSSADTQYF	TGTGCCAGCAGCCGGGACTCCTCCGCAGATACGCAGTATTTT
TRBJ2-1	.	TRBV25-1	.	CASGLQGHNEQFF	TGTGCCAGCGGTCTACAGGGCCACAATGAGCAGTTCTTC
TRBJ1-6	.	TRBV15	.	CATSRDNNPDFSPLHF	TGTGCCACCAGCAGAGACAACAATCCGGACTTCTCACCCCTCCACTTT
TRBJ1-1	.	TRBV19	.	CASSIEGVLRTEAFF	TGTGCCAGTAGTATAGAGGGGGTACTACGGACTGAAGCTTTCTTT
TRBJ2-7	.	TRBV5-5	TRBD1	CASSKQGVPEYEQYF	TGTGCCAGCAGCAAACAGGGGGTCCCAGAATACGAGCAGTACTTC
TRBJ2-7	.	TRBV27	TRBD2	CASSFGTGGQNEQYF	TGTGCCAGCAGTTTTGGGACGGGGGGGCAGAACGAGCAGTACTTC
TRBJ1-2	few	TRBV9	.	CASSATQGHGYTF	TGTGCCAGCAGCGCCACTCAGGGTCATGGCTACACCTTC
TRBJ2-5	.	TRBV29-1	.	CSVEGGLETQYF	TGCAGCGTTGAAGGGGGTTTGGAGACCCAGTACTTC
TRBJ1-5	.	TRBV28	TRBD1	CASSFGDRGNQPQHF	TGTGCCAGCAGTTTTGGGGACAGGGGCAATCAGCCCCAGCATTTT
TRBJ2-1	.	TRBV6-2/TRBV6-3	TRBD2	CASSYPAGAANNEQFF	TGTGCCAGCAGTTATCCGGCGGGAGCAGCAAACAATGAGCAGTTCTTC
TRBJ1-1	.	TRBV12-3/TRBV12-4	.	CASSWGVNTEAFF	TGTGCCAGCAGTTGGGGGGTGAACACTGAAGCTTTCTTT
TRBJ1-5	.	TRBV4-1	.	CASSQLTGFGNQPQHF	TGCGCCAGCAGCCAATTGACAGGCTTTGGCAATCAGCCCCAGCATTTT
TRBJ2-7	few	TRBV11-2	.	CASSLALRGGDSSYEQYF	TGTGCCAGCAGCTTAGCCCTCCGAGGGGGAGACAGTTCCTACGAGCAGTACTTC
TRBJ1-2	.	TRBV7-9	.	CASSLAGMGGYTF	TGTGCCAGCAGCTTAGCAGGGATGGGGGGCTACACCTTC